This T cell receptor (beta chain) appears in the sequencing data of a study of technical replicates of blood from a handful of donors. The assay was immunoSEQ multiplex PCR, and TCRdb's table has in-frame clones only and misses some. The repertoire holds approximately 81,000 clones, with approximately 96% as singletons. The CDR3 runs 13 residues. V lost 6 bases to trimming and J lost 7 bases, with 15 bases between them. Germline assignment: CDR1 SGHVS and CDR2 FQNEAQ. The source is a human donor in good health. This chain joins TRBV7-8 and TRBJ2-5; D possibly corresponds to TRBD2 (6 bases). What was sequenced was T cells isolated from PBMCs. The CDR3 here is CASSGGIGGTQYF. CDR3 nucleotide sequence: TGTGCCAGCAGTGGGGGGATTGGGGGGACCCAGTACTTC.